This note documents a single T cell receptor beta chain sequence. Methods used by the authors: Amplification with reference gene primers provided the estimates of nucleated cell counts. The assay was immunoSEQ multiplex PCR, and TCRdb's table has in-frame clones only and misses some. V, J and clone size are taken as reported in that table, and D and trimming were inferred from the DNA itself. The sample contains 65,000 to 90,000 clones, 70% to 90% of which appear only once. A Seattle source enrolled patients during active infection and followed them longitudinally. The sample is drawn from a study of blood T cell repertoires in COVID-19. On the study more broadly: Acute and convalescent COVID-19 samples came from the United States, Italy and Spain. The cDNA or gDNA used as material had been derived from T cells, B-cell-depleted T cells, or PBMCs.

Trimming took off 5 bases at V and 7 bases at J, with 23 bases between the two ends. This CDR3 comprises 16 residues. Per the germline V gene, CDR1 is SGHVS and CDR2 is FQNEAQ. The TCR was taken from an older man with COVID-19, enrolled during active disease. This chain joins TRBV7-8 and TRBJ1-1; the D gene is possibly TRBD1 (6 bases). Sequences were obtained from peripheral blood. CDR3 in amino acids: CASSPYRALGVDEAFF. CDR3 coding DNA: TGTGCCAGCAGCCCTTACAGGGCCCTGGGTGTAGATGAAGCTTTCTTT.